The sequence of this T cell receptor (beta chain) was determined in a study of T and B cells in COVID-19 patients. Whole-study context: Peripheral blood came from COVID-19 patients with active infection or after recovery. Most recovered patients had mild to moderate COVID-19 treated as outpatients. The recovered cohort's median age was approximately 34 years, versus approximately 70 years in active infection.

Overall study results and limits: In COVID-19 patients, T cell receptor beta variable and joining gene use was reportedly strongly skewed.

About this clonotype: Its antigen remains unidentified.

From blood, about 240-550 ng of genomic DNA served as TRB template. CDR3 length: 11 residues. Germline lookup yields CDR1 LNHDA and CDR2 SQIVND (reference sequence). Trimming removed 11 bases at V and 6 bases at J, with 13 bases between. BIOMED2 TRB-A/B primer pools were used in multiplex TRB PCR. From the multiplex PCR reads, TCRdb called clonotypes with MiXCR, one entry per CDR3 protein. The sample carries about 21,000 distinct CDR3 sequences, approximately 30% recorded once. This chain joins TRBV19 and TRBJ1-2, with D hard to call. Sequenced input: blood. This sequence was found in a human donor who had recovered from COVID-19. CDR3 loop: CAWSVGNGYTF. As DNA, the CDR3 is TGTGCCTGGAGTGTTGGTAATGGCTACACCTTC.